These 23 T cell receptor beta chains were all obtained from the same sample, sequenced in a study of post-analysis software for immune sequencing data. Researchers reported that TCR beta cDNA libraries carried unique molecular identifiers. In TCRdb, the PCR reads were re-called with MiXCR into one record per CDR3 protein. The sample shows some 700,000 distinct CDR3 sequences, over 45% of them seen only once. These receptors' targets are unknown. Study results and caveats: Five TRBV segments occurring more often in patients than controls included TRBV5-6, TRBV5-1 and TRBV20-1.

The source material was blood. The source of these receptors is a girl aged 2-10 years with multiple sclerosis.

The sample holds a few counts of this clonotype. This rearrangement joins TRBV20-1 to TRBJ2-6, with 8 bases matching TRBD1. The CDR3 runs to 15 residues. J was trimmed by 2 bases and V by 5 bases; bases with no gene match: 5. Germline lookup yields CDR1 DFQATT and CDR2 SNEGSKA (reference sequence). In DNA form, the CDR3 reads TGCAGTGCTTACGGACAGGGCGCTGGGGCCAACGTCCTGACTTTC. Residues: CSAYGQGAGANVLTF.

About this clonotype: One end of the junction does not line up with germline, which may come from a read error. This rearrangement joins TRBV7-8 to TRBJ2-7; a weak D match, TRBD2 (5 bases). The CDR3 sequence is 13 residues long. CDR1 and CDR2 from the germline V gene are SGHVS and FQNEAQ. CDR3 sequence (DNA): TGTGCCAGCAACTTAGCGCAGGACTACGAGCAGTACTTC. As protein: CASNLAQDYEQYF.

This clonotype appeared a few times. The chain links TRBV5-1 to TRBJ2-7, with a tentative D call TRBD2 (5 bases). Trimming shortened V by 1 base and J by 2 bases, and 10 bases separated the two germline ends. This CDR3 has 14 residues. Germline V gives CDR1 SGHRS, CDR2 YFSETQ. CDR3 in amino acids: CASSLSGATYEQYF. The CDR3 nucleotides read TGCGCCAGCAGCTTGAGCGGCGCTACCTACGAGCAGTACTTC.

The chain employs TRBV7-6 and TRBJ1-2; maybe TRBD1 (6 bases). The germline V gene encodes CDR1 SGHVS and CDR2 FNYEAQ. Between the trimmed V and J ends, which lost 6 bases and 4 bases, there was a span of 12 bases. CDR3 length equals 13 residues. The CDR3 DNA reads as TGTGCCAGCAGGGCGACAGGAGGCTATGGCTACACCTTC. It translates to CASRATGGYGYTF.

Here the CDR3 reads CASSQEGAQAPYGYTF. CDR3 nucleotides: TGTGCCAGCAGCCAAGAAGGGGCACAGGCGCCCTATGGCTACACCTTC. V and J are TRBV14 and TRBJ1-2; D is perhaps TRBD1 (5 bases). The V end was cut by 0 bases, the J end by 4 bases, with 15 bases between. CDR1 and CDR2 from the germline V gene are SGHDN and FVKESK. The CDR3 is made up of 16 amino acids.

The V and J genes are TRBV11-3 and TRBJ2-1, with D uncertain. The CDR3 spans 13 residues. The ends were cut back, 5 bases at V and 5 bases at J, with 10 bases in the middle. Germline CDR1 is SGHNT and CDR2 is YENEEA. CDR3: CASSHNQNNEQFF. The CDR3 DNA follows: TGTGCCAGCAGCCATAACCAGAACAATGAGCAGTTCTTC.

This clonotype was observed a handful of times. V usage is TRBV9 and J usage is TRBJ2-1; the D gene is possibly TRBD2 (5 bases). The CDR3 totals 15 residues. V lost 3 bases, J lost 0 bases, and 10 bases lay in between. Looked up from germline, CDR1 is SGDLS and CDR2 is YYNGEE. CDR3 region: CASSAAGFSYNEQFF. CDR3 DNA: TGTGCCAGCAGCGCCGCGGGTTTCTCCTACAATGAGCAGTTCTTC.

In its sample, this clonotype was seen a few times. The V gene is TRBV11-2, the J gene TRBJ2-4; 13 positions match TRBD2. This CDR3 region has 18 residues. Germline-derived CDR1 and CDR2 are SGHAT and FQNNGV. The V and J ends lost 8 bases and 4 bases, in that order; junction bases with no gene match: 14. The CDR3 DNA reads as TGTGCCAGCGCCCTCCGGGGCCGACTAGCGGGGGGAAAAAACATTCAGTACTTC. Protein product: CASALRGRLAGGKNIQYF.

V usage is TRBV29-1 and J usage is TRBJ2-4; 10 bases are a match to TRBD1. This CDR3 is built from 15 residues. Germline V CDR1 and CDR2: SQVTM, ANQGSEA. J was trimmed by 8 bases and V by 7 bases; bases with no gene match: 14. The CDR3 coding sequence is TGCAGCGCCTACCTCACGGGACAGGGGAAACACATTCAGTACTTC. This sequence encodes CSAYLTGQGKHIQYF.

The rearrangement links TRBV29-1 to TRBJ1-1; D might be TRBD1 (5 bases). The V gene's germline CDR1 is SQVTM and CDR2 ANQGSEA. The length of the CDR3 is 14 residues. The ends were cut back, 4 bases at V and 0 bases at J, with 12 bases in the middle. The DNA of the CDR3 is TGCAGCGTTGGCCCGGGGACGGTGAACACTGAAGCTTTCTTT. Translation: CSVGPGTVNTEAFF.

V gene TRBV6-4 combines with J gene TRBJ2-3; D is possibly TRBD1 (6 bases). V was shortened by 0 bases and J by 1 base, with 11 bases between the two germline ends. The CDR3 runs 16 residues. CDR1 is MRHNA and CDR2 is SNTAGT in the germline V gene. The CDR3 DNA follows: TGTGCCAGCAGTGACTCCGGGACATACTGCACAGATACGCAGTATTTT. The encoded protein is CASSDSGTYCTDTQYF.

CDR3 in amino acids: CAWTTGQGEDYTF. CDR3 nucleotides: TGTGCCTGGACCACGGGACAGGGGGAGGACTACACCTTC. This chain uses TRBV30 with TRBJ1-2; TRBD1 matches 11 bases. Looked up from germline, CDR1 is GTSNPN and CDR2 is SVGIG (reference sequence). V lost 4 bases and J lost 10; bases outside the gene matches: 8. There are 13 residues in the CDR3.

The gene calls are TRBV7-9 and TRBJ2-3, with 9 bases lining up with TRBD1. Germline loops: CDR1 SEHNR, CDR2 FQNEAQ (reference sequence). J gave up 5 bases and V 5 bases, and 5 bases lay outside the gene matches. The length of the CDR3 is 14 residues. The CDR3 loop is CASSRQGVGDTQYF. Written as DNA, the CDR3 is TGTGCCAGCAGCCGACAGGGGGTAGGAGATACGCAGTATTTT.

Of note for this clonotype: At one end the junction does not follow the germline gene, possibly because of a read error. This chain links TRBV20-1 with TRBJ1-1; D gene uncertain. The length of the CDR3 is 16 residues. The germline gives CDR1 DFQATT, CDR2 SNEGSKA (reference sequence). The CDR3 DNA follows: TGCAGTACTAGAGACGTCAGGAGGGAACTAAACACTGAAGCTTTCTTT. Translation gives CSTRDVRRELNTEAFF.

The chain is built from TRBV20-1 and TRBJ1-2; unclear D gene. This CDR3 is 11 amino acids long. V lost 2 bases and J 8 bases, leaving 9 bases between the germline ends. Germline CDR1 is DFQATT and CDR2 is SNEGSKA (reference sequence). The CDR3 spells CSARRGSGYTF. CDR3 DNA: TGCAGTGCTAGACGAGGGAGCGGCTACACCTTC.

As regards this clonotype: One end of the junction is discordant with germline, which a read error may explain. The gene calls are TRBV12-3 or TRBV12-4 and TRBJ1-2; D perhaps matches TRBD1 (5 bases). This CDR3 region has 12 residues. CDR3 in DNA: TGTGCCAGCAGTTTAGAACCGGGACGCTATACCTTC. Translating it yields CASSLEPGRYTF.

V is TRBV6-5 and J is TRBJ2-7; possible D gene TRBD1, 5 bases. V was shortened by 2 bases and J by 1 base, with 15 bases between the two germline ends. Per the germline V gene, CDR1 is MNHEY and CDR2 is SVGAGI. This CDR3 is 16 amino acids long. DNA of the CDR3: TGTGCCAGCAGTTACCTCGGGCAGGGAAGGTCCTACGAGCAGTACTTC. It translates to CASSYLGQGRSYEQYF.

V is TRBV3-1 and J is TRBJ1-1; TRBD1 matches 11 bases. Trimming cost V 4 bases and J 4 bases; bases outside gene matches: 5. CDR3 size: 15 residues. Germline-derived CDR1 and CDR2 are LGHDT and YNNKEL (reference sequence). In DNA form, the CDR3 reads TGTGCCAGCAGCCTCCGGGACAGGGGGGGCACTGAAGCTTTCTTT. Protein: CASSLRDRGGTEAFF.

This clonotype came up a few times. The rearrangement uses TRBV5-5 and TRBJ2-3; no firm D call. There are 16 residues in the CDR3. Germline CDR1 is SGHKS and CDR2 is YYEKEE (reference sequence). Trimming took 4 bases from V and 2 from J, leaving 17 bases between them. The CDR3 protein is CASSQVWTQNTDTQYF. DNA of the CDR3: TGTGCCAGCAGCCAAGTATGGACCCAGAACACAGATACGCAGTATTTT.

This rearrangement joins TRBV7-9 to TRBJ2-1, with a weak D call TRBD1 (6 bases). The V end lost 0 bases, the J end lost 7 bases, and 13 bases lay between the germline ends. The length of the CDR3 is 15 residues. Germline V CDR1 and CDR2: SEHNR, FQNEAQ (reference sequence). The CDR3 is CASSLAGAIANEQFF. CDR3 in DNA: TGTGCCAGCAGCTTAGCGGGGGCCATTGCTAATGAGCAGTTCTTC.

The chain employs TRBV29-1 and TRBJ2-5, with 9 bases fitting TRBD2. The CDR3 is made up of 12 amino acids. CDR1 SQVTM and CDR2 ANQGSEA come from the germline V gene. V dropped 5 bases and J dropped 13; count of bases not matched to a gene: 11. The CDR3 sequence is CSVQKGLAGPYF. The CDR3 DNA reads TGCAGCGTTCAAAAAGGCCTAGCGGGGCCGTACTTC.

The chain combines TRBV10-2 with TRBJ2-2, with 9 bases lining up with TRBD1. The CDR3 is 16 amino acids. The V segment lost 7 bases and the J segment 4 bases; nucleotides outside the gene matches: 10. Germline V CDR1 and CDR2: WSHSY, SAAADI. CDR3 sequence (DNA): TGCGCCAGCATTCGCACAGGGGGCTTCGGCACCGGGGAGCTGTTTTTT. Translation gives CASIRTGGFGTGELFF.

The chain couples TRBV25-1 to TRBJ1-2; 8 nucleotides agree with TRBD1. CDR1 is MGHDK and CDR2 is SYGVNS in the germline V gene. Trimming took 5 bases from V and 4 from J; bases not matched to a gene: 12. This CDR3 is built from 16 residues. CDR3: CASSPPRDRSPYGYTF. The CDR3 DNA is TGTGCCAGCAGTCCACCCAGGGACAGGAGTCCCTATGGCTACACCTTC.